The 21 T cell receptor beta chains below were found in one sample sequenced in a study of beta chain features in type 1 diabetes. Reverse transcribing all isolated RNA meant expressed TCRB transcripts were sequenced. Only in-frame clones appear in the TCRdb table, and some are missing; sequencing was by immunoSEQ multiplex PCR. There are a few hundred thousand clones in the sample; approximately 14% occur only once, and roughly 0.033% lies in the top ten. Sequencing used naive CD4+ T cells from blood. The source is a young man in good health.

The gene calls are TRBV4-3 and TRBJ2-1; 8 bases align to TRBD2. CDR3 length: 18 amino acids. Germline trimming cut 3 bases from V and 8 bases from J; bases unmatched to any gene: 18. Per the germline V gene, CDR1 is LGHNA and CDR2 is YSLEER. The CDR3: CASSHGRAPLTNGDEQFF. The CDR3, as DNA: TGCGCCAGCAGCCACGGGAGGGCGCCACTAACGAACGGGGATGAGCAGTTCTTC.

This chain connects TRBV29-1 to TRBJ1-1; tentative D call: TRBD1 (5 bases). CDR3 length: 13 amino acids. V lost 6 bases and J 4 bases, leaving 15 bases between the germline ends. Per the germline V gene, CDR1 is SQVTM and CDR2 is ANQGSEA. CDR3 DNA sequence: TGCAGCGTGTGGGAGCAGGGTATCACTGAAGCTTTCTTT. As protein: CSVWEQGITEAFF.

V is TRBV5-1 and J is TRBJ2-5; D is undetermined. V shed 4 bases and J shed 3 bases, with 10 bases lying between them. The CDR3 loop spans 13 amino acids. CDR1 and CDR2 from the germline V gene are SGHRS and YFSETQ. CDR3 nucleotide sequence: TGCGCCAGCAGCCGCCTTAGGGAAGAGACCCAGTACTTC. Its protein is CASSRLREETQYF.

This clone occurred a few times. The J gene is TRBJ2-6, the V gene TRBV9; tentatively, D is TRBD1 (5 bases). The CDR3 is made up of 17 amino acids. V lost 2 bases and J 0 bases, leaving 12 bases between the germline ends. CDR1 is SGDLS and CDR2 is YYNGEE in the germline V gene. The CDR3 protein is CASSVMQGSSGANVLTF. DNA of the CDR3: TGTGCCAGCAGCGTTATGCAGGGAAGCTCTGGGGCCAACGTCCTGACTTTC.

This clone was counted between two and nine times. Other DNA sequences from this sample encode an identical CDR3 as well. The rearrangement uses TRBV18 and TRBJ2-2; 8 bases agree with TRBD2. This CDR3 comprises 16 residues. Losses at the gene ends were 3 bases for V and 3 bases for J; bases not matched to a gene: 6. Per germline, CDR1 KGHSH and CDR2 LQKENI. This CDR3 reads CASSPIAGMDTGELFF. Written as DNA, the CDR3 is TGTGCCAGCTCACCTATAGCGGGAATGGACACCGGGGAGCTGTTTTTT.

The chain carries TRBV27 and TRBJ2-2; D call uncertain. Germline values: CDR1 MNHEY, CDR2 SMNVEV (reference sequence). Deletions cut 0 bases from V and 4 bases from J, with 3 bases between. This CDR3 contains 13 residues. CDR3 nucleotides: TGTGCCAGCAGTTTATCTTTCACCGGGGAGCTGTTTTTT. Protein: CASSLSFTGELFF.

This clone was observed a handful of times. Other DNA sequences in this sample translate to the same CDR3. The chain has TRBV6-5 and TRBJ1-1; TRBD1 matches 7 bases. V was clipped by 6 bases and J by 4 bases; unmatched bases: 5. This CDR3 is built from 13 residues. CDR1 and CDR2 (germline): MNHEY, SVGAGI. CDR3 nucleotide sequence: TGTGCCAGCAGCCTCGGACAGGCCACTGAAGCTTTCTTT. Translation gives CASSLGQATEAFF.

This clone was observed a few times. Here the CDR3 DNA reads TGTGCCAGCAGCCGGACAGGGGCGAACTCCTACAATGAGCAGTTCTTC. Amino acids: CASSRTGANSYNEQFF. The chain recombines TRBV11-1 with TRBJ2-1, with 9 bases lining up with TRBD1. The CDR3 spans 16 residues. The J segment lost 0 bases and the V segment lost 5 bases, leaving 5 bases of the junction unmatched. Germline CDR1 reads SGHAT; CDR2 reads FQDESV (reference sequence).

In nucleotides, the CDR3 is TGCGCCAGCAGCCCCCTCGGCGGGACAGAACTCTACGAGCAGTACTTC. Translating it yields CASSPLGGTELYEQYF. This rearrangement joins TRBV4-3 to TRBJ2-7, with a possible D match to TRBD1 (7 bases). The germline V gene has CDR1 LGHNA and CDR2 YSLEER. This CDR3 spans 16 amino acids. V gave up 4 bases and J gave up 3 bases, with 19 bases separating them.

The gene calls are TRBV29-1 and TRBJ2-7; 7 positions agree with TRBD1. Per germline, CDR1 SQVTM and CDR2 ANQGSEA. The J segment lost 3 bases and the V segment lost 5 bases, leaving 10 bases of the junction unmatched. The CDR3 length is 14 residues. CDR3: CSVHLKDRHYEQYF. The CDR3 DNA reads as TGCAGCGTTCACTTGAAGGACAGGCACTACGAGCAGTACTTC.

Only a few counts were recorded for this clone. V usage is TRBV29-1 and J usage is TRBJ1-5; 8 bases agree with TRBD1. In germline, CDR1 is SQVTM, CDR2 ANQGSEA. This CDR3 contains 14 residues. Unmatched junction bases numbered 8, after V lost 4 bases and J lost 6 bases. The CDR3 DNA is TGCAGCGTTGTGGACAGGGACGTTTGTCAGCCCCAGCATTTT. It is translated as CSVVDRDVCQPQHF.

The chain is built from TRBV5-1 and TRBJ2-4; either TRBD1 or TRBD2 may fit D (5 bases each). CDR1 and CDR2 from the germline V gene are SGHRS and YFSETQ. Between the trimmed V and J ends, which lost 0 bases and 9 bases, there was a span of 10 bases. The CDR3 has 13 amino acids. The CDR3 loop reads CASSLDGAGIQYF. The CDR3 DNA follows: TGCGCCAGCAGCTTGGACGGGGCAGGCATTCAGTACTTC. The full variable domain, its missing parts supplied by reference TRBV5-1 and TRBJ2-4, is KAGVTQTPRYLIKTRGQQVTLSCSPISGHRSVSWYQQTPGQGLQFLFEYFSETQRNKGNFPGRFSGRQFSNSRSEMNVSTLELGDSALYLCASSLDGAGIQYFGAGTRLSVL.

The sample holds one count of this clone. This chain joins TRBV9 and TRBJ2-3; D remains unclear. Trimming pared 0 bases from V and 2 bases from J, leaving 13 bases between. This CDR3 comprises 16 residues. Germline CDR1 and CDR2: SGDLS and YYNGEE. CDR3 nucleotides: TGTGCCAGCAGCGTAGGAAGTTACTACTACACAGATACGCAGTATTTT. Its protein product is CASSVGSYYYTDTQYF. The whole variable domain, filled in from reference TRBV9 and TRBJ2-3, reads DSGVTQTPKHLITATGQRVTLRCSPRSGDLSVYWYQQSLDQGLQFLIQYYNGEERAKGNILERFSAQQFPDLHSELNLSSLELGDSALYFCASSVGSYYYTDTQYFGPGTRLTVL.

The rearrangement links TRBV7-7 to TRBJ2-7; D gene ambiguous. The CDR3 runs 13 residues. Germline loops: CDR1 SSHAT, CDR2 FNYEAQ (reference sequence). Between the trimmed V and J ends, which lost 2 bases and 6 bases, there was a span of 11 bases. The CDR3 loop is CASSLNHVSEQYF. The CDR3, as DNA: TGTGCCAGCAGCTTAAACCATGTTTCCGAGCAGTACTTC. The full variable domain, its missing parts supplied by reference TRBV7-7 and TRBJ2-7, is GAGVSQSPRYKVTKRGQDVTLRCDPISSHATLYWYQQALGQGPEFLTYFNYEAQPDKSGLPSDRFSAERPEGSISTLTIQRTEQRDSAMYRCASSLNHVSEQYFGPGTRLTVT.

The chain combines TRBV4-3 with TRBJ2-1; D gene ambiguous. CDR1 and CDR2 (germline): LGHNA, YSLEER. There are 14 residues in the CDR3. V was shortened by 1 base and J by 8 bases, with 12 bases between the two germline ends. The CDR3 coding sequence is TGCGCCAGCAGCCAAGTCCCGCCGGTAGATGAGCAGTTCTTC. It yields the protein CASSQVPPVDEQFF.

With regard to this clone: The same CDR3 also results from other DNA sequences found in this sample. The chain recombines TRBV18 with TRBJ2-6; no definite D call. The length of the CDR3 is 15 residues. The V end lost 6 bases, the J end lost 0 bases, and 9 bases lay between the germline ends. Germline V lookup: CDR1 KGHSH, CDR2 LQKENI. The CDR3 DNA reads TGTGCCAGCTCGCCGCAGAGCTCTGGGGCCAACGTCCTGACTTTC. This sequence encodes CASSPQSSGANVLTF.

The genes are TRBV15 and TRBJ2-7, with unresolved D. This CDR3 comprises 13 residues. V was shortened by 0 bases and J by 6 bases, with 9 bases between the two germline ends. Germline CDR1 LNHNV, CDR2 YYDKDF (reference sequence). The CDR3 is CATSRDIPAEQYF. The CDR3 bases are TGTGCCACCAGCAGAGATATCCCCGCCGAGCAGTACTTC.

V is TRBV29-1 and J is TRBJ2-3; 10 bases map to TRBD1. The V gene's germline CDR1 is SQVTM and CDR2 ANQGSEA. The CDR3 contains 14 residues. The V and J ends lost 6 bases and 3 bases, in that order; junction bases with no gene match: 6. The CDR3 DNA reads as TGCAGCGTCAAAGACAGGGGGCTGACAGATACGCAGTATTTT. Protein: CSVKDRGLTDTQYF.

This clone was recorded a few times. The chain employs TRBV11-2 and TRBJ2-2; TRBD2 matches 10 bases. Germline V gene sequence: CDR1 SGHAT, CDR2 FQNNGV. The CDR3 is 17 amino acids. The V and J ends lost 5 bases and 4 bases, in that order; junction bases with no gene match: 10. CDR3 sequence (DNA): TGTGCCAGCAGCCGCTTTAGCGGGGGGCGTATCACCGGGGAGCTGTTTTTT. As protein: CASSRFSGGRITGELFF.

The table lists this clone with a few counts. The V call is TRBV29-1, the J call TRBJ2-3; TRBD2 agrees at 12 bases. Germline CDR1 SQVTM, CDR2 ANQGSEA. The CDR3 is 16 amino acids. V was clipped by 6 bases and J by 2 bases; unmatched bases: 9. The CDR3 nucleotides are TGCAGCGTCCGGTCGGGACTAGCGGGCGTCACAGATACGCAGTATTTT. As protein: CSVRSGLAGVTDTQYF.

With regard to this clone: This sample also contains other DNA sequences that code for the same CDR3. The chain couples TRBV7-9 to TRBJ2-3; the D is unclear. The CDR3 has 11 residues. CDR1 is SEHNR, CDR2 FQNEAQ, per germline (reference sequence). Trimming cost V 5 bases and J 3 bases, with 3 bases left between them. The CDR3 coding sequence is TGTGCCAGCAGCAGTACAGATACGCAGTATTTT. Its protein product is CASSSTDTQYF.